Each of the 32 T cell receptor beta chains below was sequenced from the same sample in a study of T cell responses to AZD1222 COVID-19 vaccine. The assay was immunoSEQ multiplex PCR, and TCRdb's table has in-frame clones only and misses some. The sample lists about 130,000 clones; 89% were seen once. This specimen was peripheral blood, taken on day 0 of AZD1222 vaccination. Every receptor here comes from an adult in good health.

This clone was observed at least ten times. This rearrangement joins TRBV3-1 (or the pseudogene TRBV3-2) to TRBJ1-5; no clear D gene. Trimming removed 1 base from V and 7 bases from J, with 8 bases in between. The CDR3 covers 13 residues. Per germline, CDR1 LGHDT and CDR2 YNNKEL (reference sequence). The CDR3 region has the DNA TGTGCCAGCAGCCAAGGCAATGGCCAGCCCCAGCATTTT. Protein product: CASSQGNGQPQHF.

The chain links TRBV19 to TRBJ1-6; D is ambiguous. Trimming pared 3 bases from V and 6 bases from J, leaving 12 bases between. The CDR3 length is 15 residues. Germline lookup yields CDR1 LNHDA and CDR2 SQIVND (reference sequence). The CDR3: CASSITLDPNSPLHF. The CDR3 coding sequence is TGTGCCAGTAGTATTACGCTGGACCCTAATTCACCCCTCCACTTT.

The chain has TRBV7-9 and TRBJ2-7; no clear D gene. Germline CDR1 SEHNR, CDR2 FQNEAQ (reference sequence). The CDR3 has 11 residues. The ends were cut back, 5 bases at V and 2 bases at J, with 4 bases in the middle. CDR3 nucleotides: TGTGCCAGCAGCGTAACCTACGAGCAGTACTTC. It is translated as CASSVTYEQYF.

The chain joins TRBV7-2 to TRBJ2-3; D might be TRBD1 (6 bases). CDR3 length equals 14 residues. V lost 1 base, J lost 6 bases, and 11 bases lay in between. Germline V gives CDR1 SGHTA, CDR2 FQGNSA. DNA of the CDR3: TGTGCCAGCAGCTTAGACAGGGCGGTCGATACGCAGTATTTT. Its protein product is CASSLDRAVDTQYF.

CDR3: CASSSGTRGQYF. Written as DNA, the CDR3 is TGTGCCAGCAGTTCCGGAACTCGGGGGCAGTATTTT. The rearrangement links TRBV27 to TRBJ2-3, with D perhaps TRBD2 (5 bases). The CDR3 contains 12 residues. Germline V gene sequence: CDR1 MNHEY, CDR2 SMNVEV (reference sequence). Deletions cut 4 bases from V and 11 bases from J, with 13 bases between.

The chain combines TRBV30 with TRBJ1-2; D gene unclear. CDR1 and CDR2 (germline): GTSNPN, SVGIG (reference sequence). The CDR3 sequence is 13 residues long. Deletions cut 3 bases from V and 6 bases from J, with 14 bases between. The chain's CDR3 is CAWSEGPRNGYTF. The CDR3 DNA reads as TGTGCCTGGAGCGAAGGACCCCGCAATGGCTACACCTTC.

This sequence joins TRBV5-1 and TRBJ2-1, with a tentative D call TRBD1 (6 bases). This CDR3 spans 13 amino acids. Germline values: CDR1 SGHRS, CDR2 YFSETQ. The V and J ends lost 4 bases and 6 bases respectively, with 11 bases between them. CDR3 in amino acids: CASSAEGGNEQFF. CDR3 nucleotide sequence: TGCGCCAGCAGCGCAGAAGGGGGCAATGAGCAGTTCTTC.

V is TRBV5-1 and J is TRBJ1-2; D perhaps matches TRBD1 (5 bases). The CDR3 contains 14 residues. CDR1 is SGHRS and CDR2 is YFSETQ in the germline V gene. Deletions cut 4 bases from V and 4 bases from J, with 14 bases between. CDR3 nucleotide sequence: TGCGCCAGCAGCCAGGGTCAATTGGGCTATGGCTACACCTTC. Amino acids: CASSQGQLGYGYTF.

The genes are TRBV4-3 and TRBJ2-7, with D perhaps matching TRBD1 or TRBD2 (6 bases each). The CDR3 has 15 amino acids. Germline-derived CDR1 and CDR2 are LGHNA and YSLEER. Trimming removed 2 bases from V and 5 bases from J, with 16 bases in between. The CDR3 DNA follows: TGCGCCAGCAGCCAATCCGGTGGGGGGCTCCACGAGCAGTACTTC. This translates into CASSQSGGGLHEQYF.

This clone was detected only once. The chain has TRBV4-1 and TRBJ2-2; D is perhaps TRBD1 (6 bases). The germline V gene has CDR1 MGHRA and CDR2 YSYEKL. V was cut by 0 bases and J by 4 bases, with 21 bases left in between. This CDR3 region has 19 residues. CDR3 region: CASSQDLRQAKKSTGELFF. CDR3 nucleotides: TGCGCCAGCAGCCAAGATTTGCGACAGGCAAAAAAGAGCACCGGGGAGCTGTTTTTT.

The chain employs TRBV10-2 and TRBJ2-3; TRBD2 agrees at 8 bases. The germline gives CDR1 WSHSY, CDR2 SAAADI. After removal of 5 bases from V and 3 bases from J, the junction contained 7 bases not matched to a gene. The CDR3 consists of 15 residues. This chain's CDR3 is CASSSFTSGTDTQYF. For the CDR3, the DNA is TGCGCCAGCAGTTCCTTCACTAGCGGTACAGATACGCAGTATTTT.

This chain links TRBV12-3 or TRBV12-4 with TRBJ1-1; 8 positions agree with TRBD1. The V segment lost 5 bases and the J segment 11 bases; nucleotides outside the gene matches: 7. The CDR3 extends over 12 amino acids. This CDR3 reads CASSILQGGAFF. The CDR3 coding sequence is TGTGCCAGCAGTATACTACAGGGGGGCGCTTTCTTT.

The V and J genes are TRBV12-5 and TRBJ1-5, with a weak D call TRBD1 (5 bases). This CDR3 is 19 amino acids long. CDR1 and CDR2 from the germline V gene are LGHNT and FRNRAP. The ends were cut back, 2 bases at V and 0 bases at J, with 20 bases in the middle. The CDR3 loop is CASGLRVGQGRYSNQPQHF. DNA for the CDR3: TGTGCTAGTGGTTTGCGTGTGGGCCAGGGACGATATAGCAATCAGCCCCAGCATTTT.

The chain couples TRBV29-1 to TRBJ1-1; unclear D gene. This CDR3 is built from 12 residues. Trimming left V 2 bases short and J 1 base short, with 5 bases between. Germline V CDR1 and CDR2: SQVTM, ANQGSEA. The CDR3 loop reads CSVESGNTEAFF. Here the CDR3 DNA reads TGCAGCGTTGAAAGCGGGAACACTGAAGCTTTCTTT.

V is TRBV2 and J is TRBJ1-2; D might be TRBD1 (6 bases). CDR3 size: 14 residues. The germline gives CDR1 SNHLY, CDR2 FYNNEI. Deletions cut 6 bases from V and 1 base from J, with 12 bases between. For the CDR3, the DNA is TGTGCCAGCAGAAGGACAGACAATAACTATGGCTACACCTTC. Translation gives CASRRTDNNYGYTF.

The CDR3 bases are TGTGCCAGCAGGGCGGCCCAGGGACAGACATACGAGCAGTACTTC. It is translated as CASRAAQGQTYEQYF. V usage is TRBV6-5 and J usage is TRBJ2-7; TRBD1 matches 7 bases. Trimming removed 6 bases from V and 4 bases from J; junction bases left unmatched: 12. The CDR3 runs to 15 residues. The germline gives CDR1 MNHEY, CDR2 SVGAGI.

The V gene is TRBV4-1, the J gene TRBJ1-3, with D unclear. The CDR3 length is 15 residues. The V end lost 4 bases, the J end lost 4 bases, and 14 bases lay between the germline ends. The germline V gene encodes CDR1 MGHRA and CDR2 YSYEKL. The CDR3 is CASSPLVNIGNTIYF. CDR3 in DNA: TGCGCCAGCAGCCCCCTCGTGAATATCGGAAACACCATATATTTT.

V is TRBV7-2 and J is TRBJ2-2; D call uncertain. The CDR3 runs to 15 residues. Germline CDR1 is SGHTA and CDR2 is FQGNSA. V gave up 1 base and J gave up 5 bases, with 11 bases separating them. The CDR3 bases are TGTGCCAGCAGCTTAGAGGCAGCGACGACCGGGGAGCTGTTTTTT. Translation: CASSLEAATTGELFF.

This sequence joins TRBV5-6 and TRBJ1-2; the D gene is possibly TRBD1 (5 bases). This CDR3 is 14 amino acids long. Germline CDR1 SGHDT, CDR2 YYEEEE. V lost 4 bases to trimming and J lost 7 bases, with 17 bases between them. The CDR3 here is CASSPTGHHRGYTF. The CDR3 DNA follows: TGTGCCAGCAGCCCCACAGGCCACCACCGTGGCTACACCTTC.

The J gene is TRBJ1-2, the V gene TRBV3-1 (or the pseudogene TRBV3-2), with TRBD1 matching over 11 bases. CDR3 length: 15 amino acids. The V gene's germline CDR1 is LGHDT and CDR2 YNNKEL (reference sequence). The trim removed 6 bases at V and 7 bases at J, leaving 10 bases unmatched. The CDR3 nucleotides are TGTGCCAGCAGAAGACCGGGACAGGGGGAAGGTGGCTACACCTTC. Protein sequence: CASRRPGQGEGGYTF.

The chain combines TRBV7-9 with TRBJ2-5; 7 bases match TRBD1. The CDR3 runs to 16 residues. V was clipped by 3 bases and J by 0 bases; unmatched bases: 7. CDR1 SEHNR and CDR2 FQNEAQ come from the germline V gene (reference sequence). CDR3 in amino acids: CASSLAPGTDQETQYF. The CDR3 DNA follows: TGTGCCAGCAGCTTGGCCCCCGGGACAGACCAAGAGACCCAGTACTTC.

The chain combines TRBV10-3 with TRBJ2-5; 12 bases are shared with TRBD2. Unmatched junction bases numbered 5, after V lost 5 bases and J lost 4 bases. This CDR3 comprises 15 residues. Germline V gene sequence: CDR1 ENHRY, CDR2 SYGVKD. The CDR3 nucleotides read TGTGCCATCAGTACAACTAGCGGGGGGAGAGAGACCCAGTACTTC. It is translated as CAISTTSGGRETQYF.

The chain links TRBV2 to TRBJ2-5, with D possibly being TRBD1 (6 bases). This CDR3 has 13 residues. V was pared by 8 bases and J by 5 bases, with 15 bases between. Germline lookup yields CDR1 SNHLY and CDR2 FYNNEI. CDR3 coding DNA: TGTGCCAGCGGGGAGACAGGCGTGGAGACCCAGTACTTC. Translation gives CASGETGVETQYF.

The rearrangement uses TRBV29-1 and TRBJ1-2, with unresolved D. From germline, CDR1 is SQVTM and CDR2 ANQGSEA. V was clipped by 6 bases and J by 8 bases, with 13 bases between them. There are 11 residues in the CDR3. DNA for the CDR3: TGCAGCGTAAACACAAGAGGCGGCTACACCTTC. Protein product: CSVNTRGGYTF.

CDR3 sequence reads: CSVGDRVYGYTF. The CDR3 bases are TGCAGCGTTGGAGACAGGGTCTATGGCTACACCTTC. The chain joins TRBV29-1 to TRBJ1-2, with 7 positions matching TRBD1. With 4 bases clipped from V and 4 bases from J, the junction kept 3 bases outside the gene matches. The V gene's germline CDR1 is SQVTM and CDR2 ANQGSEA. CDR3 length: 12 amino acids.

The gene calls are TRBV7-8 and TRBJ1-6; TRBD1 agrees at 7 bases. The CDR3 spans 18 residues. Germline V CDR1 and CDR2: SGHVS, FQNEAQ. The junction had 7 bases not matched to a gene; V was cut back by 2 bases and J by 0 bases. For the CDR3, the DNA is TGTGCCAGCAGCTTACCCCAGGGGGATACCTCCTATAATTCACCCCTCCACTTT. This translates into CASSLPQGDTSYNSPLHF.

The chain has TRBV11-3 and TRBJ2-7; D gene unclear. The CDR3 is 12 amino acids. In germline, CDR1 is SGHNT, CDR2 YENEEA. V shed 5 bases and J shed 5 bases, with 10 bases lying between them. The CDR3 loop is CASSNDLNEQYF. CDR3 DNA sequence: TGTGCCAGCAGCAACGACTTAAACGAGCAGTACTTC.

The rearrangement links TRBV4-2 to TRBJ2-2; tentative D call: TRBD1 (6 bases). CDR3 size: 16 residues. Germline loops: CDR1 LGHNA, CDR2 YNFKEQ. Trimming left V 7 bases short and J 0 bases short, with 15 bases between. CDR3 sequence (DNA): TGTGCCAGCAATCCCAGGGGAATATCGAACACCGGGGAGCTGTTTTTT. Translating gives CASNPRGISNTGELFF.

CDR3 loop: CASSRSGTGVNEQYF. The CDR3, as DNA: TGTGCCAGTAGTCGATCCGGGACAGGGGTTAACGAGCAGTACTTC. The V call is TRBV19, the J call TRBJ2-7; 10 bases map to TRBD1. Germline CDR1 and CDR2: LNHDA and SQIVND (reference sequence). V lost 5 bases and J lost 5; bases outside the gene matches: 9. This CDR3 has 15 residues.

The CDR3 DNA reads as TGTGCCAGCTCACCGACGGGACCCCCTAGCAATCAGCCCCAGCATTTT. Encoded protein: CASSPTGPPSNQPQHF. J is TRBJ1-5 and V is TRBV18, with D perhaps matching TRBD1 (5 bases). CDR1 is KGHSH and CDR2 is LQKENI in the germline V gene. The CDR3 is 16 residues long. V was trimmed by 3 bases and J by 0 bases, leaving 12 bases between them. Full variable domain (remainder filled in from reference TRBV18 and TRBJ1-5): NAGVMQNPRHLVRRRGQEARLRCSPMKGHSHVYWYRQLPEEGLKFMVYLQKENIIDESGMPKERFSAEFPKEGPSILRIQQVVRGDSAAYFCASSPTGPPSNQPQHFGDGTRLSIL.

This chain connects TRBV7-2 to TRBJ1-3; 7 positions agree with TRBD1. V shed 5 bases and J 3 bases; nucleotides not matched to a gene: 7. Germline lookup yields CDR1 SGHTA and CDR2 FQGNSA. CDR3 size: 15 residues. The CDR3 region is CASSRDRASGNTIYF. The CDR3 nucleotides are TGTGCCAGCAGCCGCGACAGGGCGAGTGGAAACACCATATATTTT. Full variable domain (missing parts from reference TRBV7-2 and TRBJ1-3): GAGVSQSPSNKVTEKGKDVELRCDPISGHTALYWYRQSLGQGLEFLIYFQGNSAPDKSGLPSDRFSAERTGGSVSTLTIQRTQQEDSAVYLCASSRDRASGNTIYFGEGSWLTVV.

The chain has TRBV7-9 and TRBJ1-1; no clear D. The germline V gene has CDR1 SEHNR and CDR2 FQNEAQ (reference sequence). Trimming took 8 bases from V and 9 from J, leaving 19 bases between them. This CDR3 has 13 residues. The CDR3 region has the DNA TGTGCCAGCCTTCCTCCGGGCGAAGCTCAAGCTTTCTTT. Translation gives CASLPPGEAQAFF.